Shown below are 26 T cell receptor beta chains from a single sample sequenced in a study of blood T cell repertoires in COVID-19. Using immunoSEQ multiplex PCR, the repertoire was profiled, and TCRdb retains in-frame clones only, with some absent. The data hold approximately 280,000 clones, with roughly 89% observed a single time. Sequenced sample: peripheral blood. These receptors originate from a man aged 50 to 59 with acute or convalescent COVID-19.

The gene calls are TRBV7-9 and TRBJ1-1; 9 positions agree with TRBD1. Germline V lookup: CDR1 SEHNR, CDR2 FQNEAQ (reference sequence). Trimming cost V 10 bases and J 0 bases; bases outside gene matches: 6. CDR3 length: 14 residues. CDR3 DNA: TGTGCCACGACAGGGGGAGCGATGAACACTGAAGCTTTCTTT. Its translation: CATTGGAMNTEAFF.

V gene TRBV7-6 combines with J gene TRBJ2-3; possible D gene TRBD2, 6 bases. Germline lookup yields CDR1 SGHVS and CDR2 FNYEAQ. V lost 1 base and J lost 4, with 12 bases in between. This CDR3 is 15 amino acids long. The CDR3 bases are TGTGCCAGCAGCTTAGTGGGGGGAAAGGCAGATACGCAGTATTTT. Translated: CASSLVGGKADTQYF. Supplemented by reference TRBV7-6 and TRBJ2-3, the full variable domain reads GAGVSQSPRYKVTKRGQDVALRCDPISGHVSLYWYRQALGQGPEFLTYFNYEAQQDKSGLPNDRFSAERPEGSISTLTIQRTEQRDSAMYRCASSLVGGKADTQYFGPGTRLTVL.

The chain combines TRBV12-5 with TRBJ1-6; perhaps TRBD1 as D (6 bases). The CDR3 is 15 residues long. Germline CDR1 reads LGHNT; CDR2 reads FRNRAP. Trimming shortened V by 0 bases and J by 8 bases, and 11 bases separated the two germline ends. CDR3 coding DNA: TGTGCTAGTGGTTTGGTACAGGGTTTCGATTCACCCCTCCACTTT. Translating gives CASGLVQGFDSPLHF.

The gene calls are TRBV9 and TRBJ1-5; possibly TRBD1 for D (6 bases). The CDR3 has 13 amino acids. V was pared by 8 bases and J by 0 bases, with 9 bases between. Germline V CDR1 and CDR2: SGDLS, YYNGEE. The CDR3 bases are TGTGCCAGGGGACACCATAGCAATCAGCCCCAGCATTTT. This gives the protein CARGHHSNQPQHF.

V usage is TRBV3-1 (or the pseudogene TRBV3-2) and J usage is TRBJ2-2; 9 nucleotides align to TRBD2. The V segment lost 5 bases and the J segment 9 bases; nucleotides outside the gene matches: 10. The germline CDR1 and CDR2 sequences are LGHDT and YNNKEL (reference sequence). The CDR3 has 15 amino acids. For the CDR3, the DNA is TGTGCCAGCAGCACCAACGCGGGGGGGGCCTGGGAGCTGTTTTTT. Protein product: CASSTNAGGAWELFF.

This sequence joins TRBV12-5 and TRBJ2-3; 8 bases agree with TRBD1. The CDR3 is made up of 14 amino acids. Trimming removed 6 bases from V and 5 bases from J; junction bases left unmatched: 7. Germline V CDR1 and CDR2: LGHNT, FRNRAP. This CDR3 reads CASGIRGLQDTQYF. For the CDR3, the DNA is TGTGCTAGTGGAATCAGGGGGCTCCAAGATACGCAGTATTTT.

The chain is built from TRBV5-4 and TRBJ1-1; a weak D match, TRBD1 (6 bases). V was trimmed by 0 bases and J by 5 bases, leaving 17 bases between them. Germline V gene sequence: CDR1 SGHNT, CDR2 YYREEE (reference sequence). The CDR3 loop spans 16 amino acids. Here the CDR3 reads CASSLVGARMGTEAFF. The CDR3 DNA is TGTGCCAGCAGCTTGGTGGGGGCCAGGATGGGGACTGAAGCTTTCTTT.

The rearrangement joins TRBV5-1 to TRBJ2-1, with 10 bases fitting TRBD1. Germline CDR1 is SGHRS and CDR2 is YFSETQ. The CDR3 totals 15 residues. The V and J ends lost 6 bases and 4 bases, in that order; junction bases with no gene match: 7. CDR3 nucleotides: TGCGCCAGCATCCCCGGGACAGGGGATTACAATGAGCAGTTCTTC. Translating it yields CASIPGTGDYNEQFF.

The chain employs TRBV5-1 and TRBJ2-5, with 11 positions matching TRBD1. Trimming removed 4 bases from V and 5 bases from J; junction bases left unmatched: 7. Germline V lookup: CDR1 SGHRS, CDR2 YFSETQ. CDR3 length: 15 residues. The CDR3 sequence is CASSPGQGAVETQYF. In DNA, the CDR3 is TGCGCCAGCAGCCCCGGACAGGGGGCGGTGGAGACCCAGTACTTC. Full variable domain (missing parts from reference TRBV5-1 and TRBJ2-5): KAGVTQTPRYLIKTRGQQVTLSCSPISGHRSVSWYQQTPGQGLQFLFEYFSETQRNKGNFPGRFSGRQFSNSRSEMNVSTLELGDSALYLCASSPGQGAVETQYFGPGTRLLVL.

This chain connects TRBV7-9 to TRBJ2-1; 7 nucleotides align to TRBD1. This CDR3 is 14 amino acids long. Germline assignment: CDR1 SEHNR and CDR2 FQNEAQ (reference sequence). Trimming removed 5 bases from V and 3 bases from J; junction bases left unmatched: 4. CDR3 sequence (DNA): TGTGCCAGCAGCCGGGACAGACTCTACAATGAGCAGTTCTTC. Encoded protein: CASSRDRLYNEQFF.

The genes are TRBV7-8 and TRBJ2-7; possibly TRBD2 for D (5 bases). Per germline, CDR1 SGHVS and CDR2 FQNEAQ. The CDR3 length is 14 residues. Trimming cost V 5 bases and J 3 bases, with 14 bases left between them. Here the CDR3 reads CASSAMDWDYEQYF. The CDR3 DNA reads TGTGCCAGCAGCGCGATGGACTGGGACTACGAGCAGTACTTC.

Notes on this clone: This same CDR3 is encoded by further DNA sequences in the sample. The V gene is TRBV7-3, the J gene TRBJ2-3; D is perhaps TRBD2 (6 bases). Germline lookup yields CDR1 SGHTA and CDR2 FQGTGA. Trimming took off 4 bases at V and 6 bases at J, with 8 bases between the two ends. The CDR3 loop spans 12 amino acids. The CDR3 nucleotides are TGTGCCAGCAGCTCCGCGGGGGATACGCAGTATTTT. Its protein is CASSSAGDTQYF.

The rearrangement joins TRBV6-5 to TRBJ1-1; 10 bases are a match to TRBD1. This CDR3 region has 15 residues. CDR1 MNHEY and CDR2 SVGAGI come from the germline V gene. The V gene end was trimmed by 6 bases and the J gene end by 3 bases; junction bases not matched to a gene: 7. CDR3 coding DNA: TGTGCCAGCAGGACAGGGGGCGCGGGCGACACTGAAGCTTTCTTT. It encodes CASRTGGAGDTEAFF.

This clone has a single count. V gene TRBV18 combines with J gene TRBJ1-5; D perhaps matches TRBD1 (5 bases). The germline gives CDR1 KGHSH, CDR2 LQKENI. This CDR3 spans 14 amino acids. V lost 6 bases and J 6 bases, leaving 15 bases between the germline ends. The CDR3 coding sequence is TGTGCCAGCTCCCCGGGGGGAGAAGGTCAGCCCCAGCATTTT. Protein sequence: CASSPGGEGQPQHF.

The rearrangement joins TRBV25-1 to TRBJ2-7; 8 bases agree with TRBD1. Germline CDR1 and CDR2: MGHDK and SYGVNS. Trimming at V came to 0 bases and at J to 6 bases, leaving 16 bases not matched to a gene. There are 18 residues in the CDR3. This CDR3 reads CASSEYIGRQGAIGEQYF. The CDR3 DNA is TGTGCCAGCAGTGAATATATTGGTCGGCAGGGGGCGATTGGCGAGCAGTACTTC.

The rearrangement uses TRBV11-2 and TRBJ2-2; perhaps TRBD1 as D (5 bases). Germline V lookup: CDR1 SGHAT, CDR2 FQNNGV. The CDR3 sequence is 15 residues long. V was shortened by 7 bases and J by 4 bases, with 16 bases between the two germline ends. CDR3 nucleotides: TGTGCCAGCAACCCTTTGCAGGGTAGCACCGGGGAGCTGTTTTTT. The encoded protein is CASNPLQGSTGELFF.

The chain links TRBV11-2 to TRBJ2-7; weak D call: TRBD2 (5 bases). CDR1 and CDR2 from the germline V gene are SGHAT and FQNNGV. V lost 4 bases, J lost 0 bases, and 25 bases lay in between. This CDR3 has 19 amino acids. The CDR3 loop is CASSSIRLLPGTSSYEQYF. The CDR3 bases are TGTGCCAGCAGCTCTATACGCCTCCTACCGGGAACCTCCTCCTACGAGCAGTACTTC.

The rearrangement joins TRBV16 to TRBJ2-1, with D possibly being TRBD2 (7 bases). The CDR3 extends over 15 amino acids. The ends were cut back, 3 bases at V and 5 bases at J, with 14 bases in the middle. Germline CDR1 and CDR2: KGHSY and FQNENV. CDR3 sequence reads: CASSQRGGGNNEQFF. The CDR3 DNA follows: TGTGCCAGCAGCCAGCGGGGAGGGGGTAACAATGAGCAGTTCTTC.

The rearrangement links TRBV6-5 to TRBJ2-5; no definite D call. V lost 2 bases and J lost 5, with 12 bases in between. CDR3 size: 14 residues. The V gene's germline CDR1 is MNHEY and CDR2 SVGAGI. This chain's CDR3 is CASSYKGEWETQYF. The CDR3 DNA sequence: TGTGCCAGCAGTTACAAAGGAGAATGGGAGACCCAGTACTTC.

This chain joins TRBV19 and TRBJ2-2; unclear D gene. Trimming left V 7 bases short and J 5 bases short, with 14 bases between. The germline gives CDR1 LNHDA, CDR2 SQIVND (reference sequence). CDR3 length equals 14 residues. The CDR3 bases are TGTGCCAGTACCCCCGCGCGGCTTACCGGGGAGCTGTTTTTT. Translated, it gives CASTPARLTGELFF.

The chain links TRBV5-1 to TRBJ1-5; 7 bases are shared with TRBD1. There are 15 residues in the CDR3. The J segment lost 0 bases and the V segment lost 3 bases, leaving 3 bases of the junction unmatched. The germline gives CDR1 SGHRS, CDR2 YFSETQ. DNA for the CDR3: TGCGCCAGCAGCTCAGGGGGGCGTAGCAATCAGCCCCAGCATTTT. Encoded protein: CASSSGGRSNQPQHF.

The rearrangement joins TRBV29-1 to TRBJ1-1; TRBD1 aligns across 8 bases. CDR1 is SQVTM, CDR2 ANQGSEA, per germline. The CDR3 has 12 amino acids. The V and J ends lost 7 bases and 5 bases, in that order; junction bases with no gene match: 6. The CDR3 reads CSAQGGGTEAFF. The CDR3 DNA sequence: TGCAGCGCACAGGGGGGTGGAACTGAAGCTTTCTTT. The variable domain in full, with the rest retrieved from reference TRBV29-1 and TRBJ1-1, is SAVISQKPSRDICQRGTSLTIQCQVDSQVTMMFWYRQQPGQSLTLIATANQGSEATYESGFVIDKFPISRPNLTFSTLTVSNMSPEDSSIYLCSAQGGGTEAFFGQGTRLTVV.

V and J are TRBV6-2 or TRBV6-3 and TRBJ1-2; maybe TRBD1 (6 bases). Germline lookup yields CDR1 MNHEY and CDR2 SVGEGT. V gave up 1 base and J gave up 5 bases, with 11 bases separating them. This CDR3 is 14 amino acids long. Here the CDR3 DNA reads TGTGCCAGCAGTTACTTAGGACAGAAGTATGGCTACACCTTC. It encodes CASSYLGQKYGYTF.

The chain couples TRBV6-1 to TRBJ1-1, with a possible D match to TRBD1 (6 bases). The CDR3 contains 13 residues. In germline, CDR1 is MNHNS, CDR2 SASEGT. V gave up 0 bases and J gave up 8 bases, with 10 bases separating them. CDR3 residues: CASSEADRREAFF. The DNA for the CDR3 is TGTGCCAGCAGTGAAGCGGACAGACGGGAAGCTTTCTTT.

This rearrangement joins TRBV2 to TRBJ2-5; 7 nucleotides line up with TRBD2. The CDR3 contains 13 residues. The J segment lost 5 bases and the V segment lost 4 bases, leaving 4 bases of the junction unmatched. Germline CDR1 SNHLY, CDR2 FYNNEI. This chain's CDR3 is CASSGTSPETQYF. CDR3 nucleotides: TGTGCCAGCAGTGGGACTAGTCCCGAGACCCAGTACTTC.

This clone showed up just a few times. V usage is TRBV10-3 and J usage is TRBJ1-5; 8 bases match TRBD1. The V gene end was trimmed by 3 bases and the J gene end by 2 bases; junction bases not matched to a gene: 6. Per the germline V gene, CDR1 is ENHRY and CDR2 is SYGVKD. CDR3 size: 16 residues. CDR3 in DNA: TGTGCCATCAGTGATGGAGACAGGGGCGGCAATCAGCCCCAGCATTTT. Protein: CAISDGDRGGNQPQHF.